These 22 T cell receptor beta chains share one sample of origin, sequenced in a study of CD8+ T cells in alopecia areata. Following extraction, RNA underwent reverse transcription to cDNA, which served as the sequencing template. Data came from immunoSEQ multiplex PCR; TCRdb stores just in-frame clones and leaves some out. The table shows some 110,000 clones, with 50% to 75% occurring only once. Treatment given: oral pan-JAK inhibitor, 5-10 mg twice daily. Sequencing used CD8+ T cells sorted from blood, obtained at week 24, from a patient treated with tofacitinib. These TCRs come from a human donor with alopecia areata.

V gene TRBV15 combines with J gene TRBJ2-7; 7 bases fit TRBD2. The CDR3 extends over 17 amino acids. Trimming removed 0 bases from V and 3 bases from J; junction bases left unmatched: 11. Germline V lookup: CDR1 LNHNV, CDR2 YYDKDF (reference sequence). The CDR3 sequence: CATSRDIAERGLYEQYF. The CDR3 DNA is TGTGCCACCAGCAGAGATATCGCGGAGCGGGGCCTCTACGAGCAGTACTTC.

The chain links TRBV9 to TRBJ2-5; 7 nucleotides line up with TRBD1. In germline, CDR1 is SGDLS, CDR2 YYNGEE. CDR3 length: 12 residues. V dropped 4 bases and J dropped 4; count of bases not matched to a gene: 1. As DNA, the CDR3 is TGTGCCAGCAGCCCAGGGGGAGAGACCCAGTACTTC. Amino acid sequence: CASSPGGETQYF.

The chain joins TRBV6-6 to TRBJ2-3; D not resolved. This CDR3 contains 13 residues. Germline CDR1 and CDR2: MNHNY and SVGAGI (reference sequence). V lost 5 bases to trimming and J lost 4 bases, with 10 bases between them. The CDR3 DNA reads TGTGCCAGCAGTCCCGTAAATCCAGATACGCAGTATTTT. This codes for CASSPVNPDTQYF.

V is TRBV11-2 and J is TRBJ2-1, with D uncertain. Trimming pared 0 bases from V and 5 bases from J, leaving 5 bases between. Per the germline V gene, CDR1 is SGHAT and CDR2 is FQNNGV. This CDR3 has 13 amino acids. The CDR3 DNA is TGTGCCAGCAGCTTAGATGGGAACAATGAGCAGTTCTTC. It is translated as CASSLDGNNEQFF.

V usage is TRBV27 and J usage is TRBJ2-6, with 10 bases fitting TRBD1. The junction had 7 bases not matched to a gene; V was cut back by 8 bases and J by 3 bases. The germline CDR1 and CDR2 sequences are MNHEY and SMNVEV (reference sequence). This CDR3 is built from 16 residues. CDR3 nucleotides: TGTGCCAGCTCTCCCGGGACAGGGGATGGGGCCAACGTCCTGACTTTC. Translation gives CASSPGTGDGANVLTF.

The chain uses TRBV6-5 and TRBJ1-1; D remains ambiguous. Trimming stripped 5 bases from V and 6 bases from J, with 10 bases between. The CDR3 runs 12 residues. Germline V gene data show CDR1 as MNHEY and CDR2 as SVGAGI. Written as DNA, the CDR3 is TGTGCCAGCAGTCCCGGAGGACCTGAAGCTTTCTTT. Translating it yields CASSPGGPEAFF.

The chain couples TRBV7-9 to TRBJ2-7; D is unclear. The CDR3 sequence is 14 residues long. V was trimmed by 3 bases and J by 1 base, leaving 10 bases between them. The germline V gene has CDR1 SEHNR and CDR2 FQNEAQ (reference sequence). The CDR3 nucleotides read TGTGCCAGCAGCTTGGTGGGCAGTTCCTACGAGCAGTACTTC. This encodes CASSLVGSSYEQYF.

The V call is TRBV6-6, the J call TRBJ2-3, with a tentative D call TRBD2 (5 bases). Germline assignment: CDR1 MNHNY and CDR2 SVGAGI (reference sequence). Trimming shortened V by 3 bases and J by 5 bases, and 9 bases separated the two germline ends. The CDR3 is 13 residues long. CDR3 sequence (DNA): TGTGCCAGCAGTTATCCTGAGGGAGATACGCAGTATTTT. This gives the protein CASSYPEGDTQYF.

The sample holds a few counts of this clone. The chain joins TRBV10-3 to TRBJ1-1, with D perhaps TRBD1 (6 bases). The ends were cut back, 10 bases at V and 3 bases at J, with 18 bases in the middle. Looked up from germline, CDR1 is ENHRY and CDR2 is SYGVKD. The CDR3 consists of 14 residues. The CDR3 bases are TGTGCCAATTCCAGGGCAGGGGATGACACTGAAGCTTTCTTT. This encodes CANSRAGDDTEAFF.

This clone was recorded once. The chain is built from TRBV5-4 and TRBJ2-7; TRBD1 aligns across 7 bases. The germline V gene has CDR1 SGHNT and CDR2 YYREEE (reference sequence). J lost 3 bases, V lost 4 bases, and 4 bases had no gene match. The CDR3 contains 13 residues. CDR3 nucleotide sequence: TGTGCCAGCAGCCAGGGACAGAACTACGAGCAGTACTTC. Its translation is CASSQGQNYEQYF.

This chain links TRBV7-9 with TRBJ2-7; D is perhaps TRBD2 (5 bases). V was trimmed by 1 base and J by 6 bases, leaving 13 bases between them. The germline V gene has CDR1 SEHNR and CDR2 FQNEAQ (reference sequence). This CDR3 region has 14 residues. CDR3 bases: TGTGCCAGCAGCTTAGGAGAAGTAGGAGGCGAGCAGTACTTC. Its protein product is CASSLGEVGGEQYF.

V gene TRBV7-2 combines with J gene TRBJ1-1; D is ambiguous. The germline V gene encodes CDR1 SGHTA and CDR2 FQGNSA. V was pared by 4 bases and J by 3 bases, with 12 bases between. The CDR3 is 14 amino acids. The CDR3 bases are TGTGCCAGCAGCTCAGGAGACTGGGACACTGAAGCTTTCTTT. Translation gives CASSSGDWDTEAFF.

This clone was counted only a few times. The rearrangement links TRBV7-9 to TRBJ2-1; TRBD2 matches 7 bases. Germline CDR1 SEHNR, CDR2 FQNEAQ (reference sequence). The V and J ends lost 8 bases and 1 base, in that order; junction bases with no gene match: 2. This CDR3 region has 13 residues. The CDR3 loop is CASWGGSYNEQFF. CDR3 coding DNA: TGTGCCAGCTGGGGAGGGTCCTACAATGAGCAGTTCTTC.

The CDR3 loop is CSVEGQKARPPEAFF. The CDR3 DNA follows: TGCAGCGTTGAGGGACAAAAGGCACGGCCCCCGGAAGCTTTCTTT. This chain links TRBV29-1 with TRBJ1-1; a weak D match, TRBD1 (6 bases). Trimming removed 3 bases at V and 8 bases at J, with 22 bases between. CDR1 SQVTM and CDR2 ANQGSEA come from the germline V gene. The length of the CDR3 is 15 residues.

J is TRBJ1-2 and V is TRBV5-6; D is unclear. CDR1 is SGHDT, CDR2 YYEEEE, per germline. The V and J ends lost 0 bases and 2 bases respectively, with 5 bases between them. The CDR3 is made up of 13 amino acids. The CDR3 nucleotides read TGTGCCAGCAGCTTGGACATAAACTATGGCTACACCTTC. Protein sequence: CASSLDINYGYTF.

The gene calls are TRBV30 and TRBJ1-5; maybe TRBD1 (5 bases). The germline V gene encodes CDR1 GTSNPN and CDR2 SVGIG (reference sequence). Between the trimmed V and J ends, which lost 8 bases and 1 base, there was a span of 9 bases. This CDR3 has 12 residues. The CDR3 coding sequence is TGTGCCACCGGGGGGAGCAATCAGCCCCAGCATTTT. Residues: CATGGSNQPQHF.

This clone was seen a single time. Different DNA sequences within this sample yield the same CDR3. V usage is TRBV6-5 and J usage is TRBJ1-1; D perhaps matches TRBD1 (5 bases). From germline, CDR1 is MNHEY and CDR2 SVGAGI. CDR3 length: 14 amino acids. The V end lost 2 bases, the J end lost 1 base, and 8 bases lay between the germline ends. The CDR3 reads CASSYGGENTEAFF. CDR3 nucleotides: TGTGCCAGCAGTTACGGGGGAGAGAACACTGAAGCTTTCTTT.

The chain links TRBV5-6 to TRBJ2-5; D is possibly TRBD1 or TRBD2 (5 bases each). The J call is uncertain, as TRBJ2-7 better fits the DNA end. Germline V gene sequence: CDR1 SGHDT, CDR2 YYEEEE. This CDR3 is 13 amino acids long. CDR3 protein: CASSLMGAYEQYF. In DNA form, the CDR3 reads TGTGCCAGCAGCTTGATGGGGGCCTACGAGCAGTACTTC.

This clone has a handful of counts. The V and J genes are TRBV9 and TRBJ1-1; a possible D gene is TRBD1 (5 bases). CDR1 SGDLS and CDR2 YYNGEE come from the germline V gene. The CDR3 length is 14 residues. Trimming pared 4 bases from V and 0 bases from J, leaving 10 bases between. The CDR3 protein is CASSLRQLNTEAFF. The CDR3 nucleotides are TGTGCCAGCAGCCTTCGACAGCTGAACACTGAAGCTTTCTTT.

This chain joins TRBV5-4 and TRBJ1-1; no reliable D call. With 1 base removed from V and 3 bases from J, the gap between germline ends came to 13 bases. Germline V CDR1 and CDR2: SGHNT, YYREEE (reference sequence). CDR3 length: 15 amino acids. The CDR3 coding sequence is TGTGCCAGCAGCTTGTCGTTGGAGTGGGACACTGAAGCTTTCTTT. This codes for CASSLSLEWDTEAFF.

V and J are TRBV13 and TRBJ1-2; weak D call: TRBD1 (5 bases). The CDR3 is 17 residues long. From germline, CDR1 is PRHDT and CDR2 FYEKMQ (reference sequence). V lost 1 base and J 0 bases, leaving 15 bases between the germline ends. The CDR3 DNA reads TGTGCCAGCAGCTTAGTGTCGGCAGGGCCGACTAACTATGGCTACACCTTC. The encoded protein is CASSLVSAGPTNYGYTF.

The CDR3: CASSQDPNPIEKLFF. In DNA, the CDR3 is TGTGCCAGCAGCCAAGATCCGAATCCCATCGAAAAACTGTTTTTT. The rearrangement links TRBV4-2 to TRBJ1-4; D ambiguous. Germline assignment: CDR1 LGHNA and CDR2 YNFKEQ. CDR3 size: 15 residues. V lost 0 bases and J lost 8, with 13 bases in between.